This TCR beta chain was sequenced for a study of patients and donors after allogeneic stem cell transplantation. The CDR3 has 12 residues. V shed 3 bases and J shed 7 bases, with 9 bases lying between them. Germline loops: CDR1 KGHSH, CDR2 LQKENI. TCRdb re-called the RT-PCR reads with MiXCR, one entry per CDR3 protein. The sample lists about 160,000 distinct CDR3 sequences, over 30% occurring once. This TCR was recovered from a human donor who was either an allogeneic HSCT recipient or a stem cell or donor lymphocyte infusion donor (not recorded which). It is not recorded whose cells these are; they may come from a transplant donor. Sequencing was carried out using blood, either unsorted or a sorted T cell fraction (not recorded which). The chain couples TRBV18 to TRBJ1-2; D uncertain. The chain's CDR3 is CASSPREGGYTF. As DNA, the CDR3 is TGTGCCAGCTCACCGCGGGAAGGTGGCTACACCTTC.